These 16 T cell receptor beta chains were all obtained from the same sample, sequenced in a study of OX40 agonist ivuxolimab in advanced cancers. Profiled with immunoSEQ multiplex PCR; TCRdb holds only in-frame clones, not every one. The sample carries about 60,000 clones, 93% recorded once. The sample in question was CD4+ or CD8+ T cells sorted from blood, obtained in a trial of the OX40 agonist ivuxolimab. These receptor sequences come from an adult with an advanced solid tumor such as melanoma, head and neck, liver or kidney cancer.

In this sample, this clone turned up once. The chain carries TRBV28 and TRBJ2-4; D might be TRBD2 (5 bases). Germline V gene lookup returns CDR1 MDHEN and CDR2 SYDVKM. Deletions cut 6 bases from V and 2 bases from J, with 14 bases between. The CDR3 totals 15 residues. DNA for the CDR3: TGTGCCAGCAGCCTTCTCCTCGGGACCAAAAACATTCAGTACTTC. Translated, it gives CASSLLLGTKNIQYF.

The chain links TRBV28 to TRBJ2-7; D assignment may be TRBD1 or TRBD2 (5 bases each). V lost 3 bases and J lost 4, with 16 bases in between. The CDR3 is 15 residues long. Germline CDR1 MDHEN, CDR2 SYDVKM. CDR3 in amino acids: CASSFLGAPGYEQYF. Written as DNA, the CDR3 is TGTGCCAGCAGTTTTTTAGGGGCTCCGGGATACGAGCAGTACTTC.

The chain is built from TRBV10-2 and TRBJ2-7, with 15 bases identical to TRBD2. Germline CDR1 reads WSHSY; CDR2 reads SAAADI. This CDR3 contains 15 residues. The J segment lost 3 bases and the V segment lost 10 bases, leaving 7 bases of the junction unmatched. The CDR3 region has the DNA TGCGCCACCATCGGACTAGCGGGAGGGCACTACGAGCAGTACTTC. This translates into CATIGLAGGHYEQYF.

CDR3 nucleotides: TGTGCCGTCGGGAACCCGAACACCATATATTTT. This gives the protein CAVGNPNTIYF. The V and J genes are TRBV7-8 and TRBJ1-3; D gene ambiguous. The CDR3 contains 11 residues. V was cut by 11 bases and J by 7 bases, with 12 bases left in between. Germline CDR1 reads SGHVS; CDR2 reads FQNEAQ.

This chain joins TRBV9 and TRBJ2-7; D is unresolved. The germline V gene encodes CDR1 SGDLS and CDR2 YYNGEE. The CDR3 contains 14 residues. V gave up 0 bases and J gave up 2 bases, with 9 bases separating them. The CDR3 region is CASSVGGRPYEQYF. The CDR3 DNA reads as TGTGCCAGCAGCGTAGGCGGCAGACCCTACGAGCAGTACTTC.

This rearrangement joins TRBV18 to TRBJ1-5; D perhaps matches TRBD1 (5 bases). This CDR3 has 15 residues. Germline assignment: CDR1 KGHSH and CDR2 LQKENI. V was trimmed by 1 base and J by 3 bases, leaving 10 bases between them. In nucleotides, the CDR3 is TGTGCCAGCTCACCACGGGCAGGGCTCAATCAGCCCCAGCATTTT. Translated, it gives CASSPRAGLNQPQHF.

The genes are TRBV28 and TRBJ2-7; TRBD1 agrees at 10 bases. The germline gives CDR1 MDHEN, CDR2 SYDVKM. CDR3 size: 18 residues. The ends lost 2 bases at V and 0 bases at J; junction bases unmatched: 10. The CDR3 DNA is TGTGCCAGCAGTTTAGGGACAGGGGACTCCTTTCTCTCCTACGAGCAGTACTTC. The encoded protein is CASSLGTGDSFLSYEQYF.

The CDR3 DNA sequence: TGTGCCAGCAGTTTATGGGCTGGGGTCACGGGCTACGAGCAGTACTTC. It codes for CASSLWAGVTGYEQYF. The V and J genes are TRBV27 and TRBJ2-7; D gene ambiguous. The CDR3 extends over 16 amino acids. Germline CDR1 MNHEY, CDR2 SMNVEV (reference sequence). The germline V and J ends were trimmed by 1 base and 3 bases, with 16 bases remaining between them.

The chain is built from TRBV4-3 and TRBJ2-4; D remains ambiguous. This CDR3 is 16 amino acids long. The germline gives CDR1 LGHNA, CDR2 YSLEER. V was shortened by 0 bases and J by 0 bases, with 9 bases between the two germline ends. The chain's CDR3 is CASSQDRQQAKNIQYF. Here the CDR3 DNA reads TGCGCCAGCAGCCAAGATAGGCAGCAAGCCAAAAACATTCAGTACTTC.

This rearrangement joins TRBV11-2 to TRBJ2-1; 7 nucleotides agree with TRBD2. This CDR3 is built from 15 residues. V gave up 4 bases and J gave up 0 bases; unmatched junction bases: 3. Germline CDR1 reads SGHAT; CDR2 reads FQNNGV. This chain's CDR3 is CASSSSGPSYNEQFF. The CDR3 nucleotides are TGTGCCAGCAGCTCTAGCGGCCCCTCCTACAATGAGCAGTTCTTC.

CDR3 loop: CASSPTGGSYNEQFF. The CDR3 DNA reads as TGTGCCAGCAGCCCGACAGGGGGCTCCTACAATGAGCAGTTCTTC. The chain couples TRBV27 to TRBJ2-1; 9 bases map to TRBD1. CDR3 length: 15 residues. The germline V gene encodes CDR1 MNHEY and CDR2 SMNVEV (reference sequence). V was pared by 6 bases and J by 0 bases, with 3 bases of the junction left unmatched.

V gene TRBV6-5 combines with J gene TRBJ1-2; D unclear. The CDR3 is 14 amino acids. The V end was cut by 2 bases, the J end by 5 bases, with 12 bases between. Per the germline V gene, CDR1 is MNHEY and CDR2 is SVGAGI. The CDR3 region is CASSYAESGYGYTF. The CDR3 coding sequence is TGTGCCAGCAGTTACGCGGAGTCTGGATATGGCTACACCTTC.

The V gene is TRBV19, the J gene TRBJ2-4; D perhaps matches TRBD2 (6 bases). The ends were cut back, 7 bases at V and 1 base at J, with 11 bases in the middle. CDR1 LNHDA and CDR2 SQIVND come from the germline V gene (reference sequence). The CDR3 has 14 residues. CDR3 loop: CASTLAGAKNIQYF. CDR3 nucleotides: TGTGCCAGTACTCTTGCGGGGGCCAAAAACATTCAGTACTTC.

The chain links TRBV14 to TRBJ1-2; D unclear. The germline V gene encodes CDR1 SGHDN and CDR2 FVKESK. CDR3 length equals 13 residues. Trimming stripped 2 bases from V and 1 base from J, with 5 bases between. CDR3 nucleotides: TGTGCCAGCAGCCAATTCAGTAACTATGGCTACACCTTC. Residues: CASSQFSNYGYTF.

The rearrangement joins TRBV6-6 to TRBJ2-3, with unresolved D. The CDR3 length is 15 residues. The germline CDR1 and CDR2 sequences are MNHNY and SVGAGI (reference sequence). V was pared by 8 bases and J by 2 bases, with 17 bases between. The CDR3: CASPPSTLYTDTQYF. For the CDR3, the DNA is TGTGCCAGCCCCCCCTCTACATTGTACACAGATACGCAGTATTTT.

This clone appeared once. The rearrangement links TRBV28 to TRBJ1-2; D remains ambiguous. V dropped 3 bases and J dropped 0 bases, with 5 bases sitting between them. There are 13 residues in the CDR3. Germline-derived CDR1 and CDR2 are MDHEN and SYDVKM. The CDR3 is CASSFGPNYGYTF. CDR3 DNA sequence: TGTGCCAGCAGTTTTGGACCTAACTATGGCTACACCTTC.